The rows below give T cell receptor beta chains drawn from one sample of a study of tumor-infiltrating lymphocytes in primary liver carcinoma. TCRdb itself ran the multiplex PCR reads through MiXCR, one entry per CDR3 protein. The sample includes 320,000 or so distinct CDR3 sequences, 65% of them seen just once. The sequenced sample consisted of peripheral blood. These receptors were collected from a man aged 35 to 55 with primary liver carcinoma and hepatitis B virus infection. The CDR3 runs from the conserved cysteine through the conserved F or W. The D gene is left open where the match is weak. Some rows have no size entry. The others give once, few or many, or a class for an expanded clone.

CDR3 length: 11
J gene: TRBJ2-2
V gene: TRBV11-2
D gene: -
clone size: many
CDR3 DNA: TGTGCCAGCAGGCTAGCCGGGGAGCTGTTTTTT
CDR3 protein: CASRLAGELFF

CDR3 length: 14
J gene: TRBJ2-1
V gene: TRBV28
D gene: TRBD1
clone size: few
CDR3 DNA: TGTGCCAGCATCCTCGACAGGGGAGGCAATGAGCAGTTCTTC
CDR3 protein: CASILDRGGNEQFF

CDR3 length: 14
J gene: TRBJ1-1
V gene: TRBV12-3/TRBV12-4
D gene: -
clone size: many
CDR3 DNA: TGTGCCAGCAGAGAACAGGGAGGATGGGGTGAAGCTTTCTTT
CDR3 protein: CASREQGGWGEAFF

CDR3 length: 14
J gene: TRBJ2-5
V gene: TRBV6-1
D gene: -
clone size: many
CDR3 DNA: TGTGCCAGTGGGGGGCTAGATGAGAGAAAGACCCAGTACTTC
CDR3 protein: CASGGLDERKTQYF

CDR3 length: 15
J gene: TRBJ1-4
V gene: TRBV12-3/TRBV12-4
D gene: -
clone size: many
CDR3 DNA: TGTGCCAGCAGCACCCGGAGACCTCATGGGGAAAAACTGTTTTTT
CDR3 protein: CASSTRRPHGEKLFF

CDR3 length: 14
J gene: TRBJ2-1
V gene: TRBV4-3
D gene: -
clone size: -
CDR3 DNA: TGCGCCAACAGCCAAGATCGGAGCCCCCGGGAGCAGTTTTTC
CDR3 protein: CANSQDRSPREQFF

CDR3 length: 13
J gene: TRBJ1-2
V gene: TRBV29-1
D gene: TRBD1
clone size: many
CDR3 DNA: TGCAGCGTTGAAGAAGGGACAGGGAGGGGCTACACCTTC
CDR3 protein: CSVEEGTGRGYTF

CDR3 length: 11
J gene: TRBJ1-2
V gene: TRBV28
D gene: -
clone size: -
CDR3 DNA: TGTACCAGCTCGGCTCGCTATGGCTACACCTTC
CDR3 protein: CTSSARYGYTF

CDR3 length: 14
J gene: TRBJ1-4
V gene: TRBV5-1
D gene: -
clone size: once
CDR3 DNA: TGCGCCAGCTGCATCACGCCCGGCGGTGAAAAACTGTTTTTT
CDR3 protein: CASCITPGGEKLFF

CDR3 length: 16
J gene: TRBJ2-7
V gene: TRBV5-4
D gene: -
clone size: many
CDR3 DNA: TGTGCCAGCAGCTTGGGACGGGCCCGTCGGGGGAACGAGCAGTACTTC
CDR3 protein: CASSLGRARRGNEQYF

CDR3 length: 14
J gene: TRBJ2-2
V gene: TRBV5-1
D gene: TRBD2
clone size: -
CDR3 DNA: TGCGCCAGTGGACTAGCGGGAGGCACCGGGGAGCTGTTTTTT
CDR3 protein: CASGLAGGTGELFF

CDR3 length: 15
J gene: TRBJ2-1
V gene: TRBV6-2/TRBV6-3
D gene: TRBD2
clone size: many
CDR3 DNA: TGTGCCAGCACCTCGGGACTAGCGGGGTACAATGAGCAGTTCTTC
CDR3 protein: CASTSGLAGYNEQFF

CDR3 length: 16
J gene: TRBJ2-7
V gene: TRBV10-2
D gene: -
clone size: few
CDR3 DNA: TGCGCCAGCAGTCAAGGACCGATAGACTTCTCCTACGAGCAGTACTTC
CDR3 protein: CASSQGPIDFSYEQYF

CDR3 length: 16
J gene: TRBJ2-4
V gene: TRBV5-4
D gene: TRBD2
clone size: -
CDR3 DNA: TGTGCCAGCAGCTTGCAGTTCCCACGGGGGGGCTACATTCAGTACTTC
CDR3 protein: CASSLQFPRGGYIQYF

CDR3 length: 17
J gene: TRBJ2-2
V gene: TRBV12-3/TRBV12-4
D gene: TRBD1
clone size: -
CDR3 DNA: TGTCCCAGTAGTTCCCCCTCAGGGGGCGCTTACACCGGGGAGCTGTTTTTT
CDR3 protein: CPSSSPSGGAYTGELFF

CDR3 length: 17
J gene: TRBJ2-7
V gene: TRBV6-5
D gene: -
clone size: few
CDR3 DNA: TGTGCCAGCAGTTACCGTTTTGACAGACTCGACTCCTACGAGCAGTACTTC
CDR3 protein: CASSYRFDRLDSYEQYF

CDR3 length: 17
J gene: TRBJ2-2
V gene: TRBV4-2
D gene: -
clone size: -
CDR3 DNA: TGTGCCAGCAGCCAAGTCCAAGCGGCCCTAGGATCGGGGGAGCTGTTTTTT
CDR3 protein: CASSQVQAALGSGELFF

CDR3 length: 15
J gene: TRBJ2-3
V gene: TRBV4-3
D gene: -
clone size: -
CDR3 DNA: TGCGCCAGCAGCCGAGTGATAACCCGCCCAGATACGCAGTATTTT
CDR3 protein: CASSRVITRPDTQYF

CDR3 length: 12
J gene: TRBJ1-1
V gene: TRBV29-1
D gene: -
clone size: few
CDR3 DNA: TGCAGCGTAGAAAACCATCCCTCTGAAGCTTTCTTT
CDR3 protein: CSVENHPSEAFF

CDR3 length: 16
J gene: TRBJ2-2
V gene: TRBV24-1
D gene: TRBD1
clone size: -
CDR3 DNA: TGTGCCACCAGTGATCCCACCGGACAGGGCACCGGGAAGCTGTTTTTT
CDR3 protein: CATSDPTGQGTGKLFF

CDR3 length: 15
J gene: TRBJ2-7
V gene: TRBV7-9
D gene: TRBD1
clone size: few
CDR3 DNA: TGTGCCAGCAGCCATAGGGCGGACAGGGAGTACGAGCAGTACTTC
CDR3 protein: CASSHRADREYEQYF

CDR3 length: 14
J gene: TRBJ1-2
V gene: TRBV6-6
D gene: -
clone size: -
CDR3 DNA: TGTGCCAGCAGTTATTCGGGAGGGCGGGAAGGCTACACCTTC
CDR3 protein: CASSYSGGREGYTF

CDR3 length: 16
J gene: TRBJ1-3
V gene: TRBV6-5
D gene: -
clone size: many
CDR3 DNA: TGTGCCAGCAGTTCCCGTGCAGTGATCTCTGGAAACACCATATATTTT
CDR3 protein: CASSSRAVISGNTIYF

CDR3 length: 13
J gene: TRBJ2-2
V gene: TRBV5-1
D gene: -
clone size: few
CDR3 DNA: TGCGCCAGCAGCTTAACGCTTAGCGGGGAGCTGTTTTTT
CDR3 protein: CASSLTLSGELFF

CDR3 length: 15
J gene: TRBJ2-1
V gene: TRBV12-3/TRBV12-4
D gene: -
clone size: many
CDR3 DNA: TGTGCCAGCAGTTTAGACTCCCTACACGGGAGTGAGCAGTTCTTC
CDR3 protein: CASSLDSLHGSEQFF

CDR3 length: 15
J gene: TRBJ2-3
V gene: TRBV6-1
D gene: TRBD1
clone size: -
CDR3 DNA: TGTGCCAACAGTCGGGCGGGACAGGTCACAGGTACGCAGTATTTT
CDR3 protein: CANSRAGQVTGTQYF

CDR3 length: 16
J gene: TRBJ2-7
V gene: TRBV29-1
D gene: -
clone size: many
CDR3 DNA: TGCAGCGTAGCTTCCCGAGTGGACTACAACACGGGCGAGCAGTACTTC
CDR3 protein: CSVASRVDYNTGEQYF

CDR3 length: 15
J gene: TRBJ2-5
V gene: TRBV4-1
D gene: TRBD2
clone size: many
CDR3 DNA: TGCGCCAGCAGCCAAGCAAGCGGGAGTATTGAGACCCAGTACTTC
CDR3 protein: CASSQASGSIETQYF

CDR3 length: 15
J gene: TRBJ2-7
V gene: TRBV11-1
D gene: -
clone size: -
CDR3 DNA: TGTGCCAGCAGCTTATCTTTAATTCGTACCTACGAGCAGTACTTC
CDR3 protein: CASSLSLIRTYEQYF

CDR3 length: 15
J gene: TRBJ1-4
V gene: TRBV7-9
D gene: -
clone size: -
CDR3 DNA: TGTGCTAGCAGCTCCGGTGACAGGAGTAATGAAAAACTGTTTTTT
CDR3 protein: CASSSGDRSNEKLFF

CDR3 length: 15
J gene: TRBJ2-5
V gene: TRBV11-1
D gene: -
clone size: -
CDR3 DNA: TGTGCCAGTAGCTTAGCTTCGGGAAATGGGGAGACCCAGTACTTC
CDR3 protein: CASSLASGNGETQYF

CDR3 length: 16
J gene: TRBJ2-3
V gene: TRBV6-5
D gene: -
clone size: -
CDR3 DNA: TGTGACAGCAGTTACAAACAGGGTTCGGGCACAGATACGCAGTATTTT
CDR3 protein: CDSSYKQGSGTDTQYF

CDR3 length: 13
J gene: TRBJ1-6
V gene: TRBV6-6
D gene: -
clone size: many
CDR3 DNA: TGTGCCAGTTCCGAGGGGCGGAATTCACCCCTCCACTTT
CDR3 protein: CASSEGRNSPLHF

CDR3 length: 9
J gene: TRBJ2-1
V gene: TRBV23-1
D gene: -
clone size: -
CDR3 DNA: TGCGCCAGAGAGAATGAGCAGTTCTTC
CDR3 protein: CARENEQFF

CDR3 length: 15
J gene: TRBJ2-1
V gene: TRBV6-6
D gene: -
clone size: many
CDR3 DNA: TGTGCCAGCAGTGTGCAGGGGGGGTCGATCGGTGAGCAGTTCTTC
CDR3 protein: CASSVQGGSIGEQFF

CDR3 length: 16
J gene: TRBJ2-7
V gene: TRBV7-2
D gene: TRBD2
clone size: -
CDR3 DNA: TGTGCCAGCAGCTTACAGTCCGGGACTAGCGGGAACGAGCAGTACTTC
CDR3 protein: CASSLQSGTSGNEQYF

CDR3 length: 16
J gene: TRBJ2-7
V gene: TRBV4-2
D gene: -
clone size: -
CDR3 DNA: TGTGCCAGCAGCCAAGAAGCACAGGTTGGCTCCTACGAGCAGTACTTC
CDR3 protein: CASSQEAQVGSYEQYF

CDR3 length: 15
J gene: TRBJ2-1
V gene: TRBV11-2
D gene: -
clone size: -
CDR3 DNA: TGTGCCGGCATCTTAGAGGGGGAACAGTACAATGAGCAGTTCTTC
CDR3 protein: CAGILEGEQYNEQFF

CDR3 length: 12
J gene: TRBJ1-1
V gene: TRBV29-1
D gene: -
clone size: many
CDR3 DNA: TGCAGCGTTGCGGAGGCAGCTGGGGAGGCTTTCTTT
CDR3 protein: CSVAEAAGEAFF

CDR3 length: 15
J gene: TRBJ2-7
V gene: TRBV6-1
D gene: -
clone size: -
CDR3 DNA: TGTGTCAGCAGTGTCTCGATTAGCGGATCCTACGAGCAGTACTTC
CDR3 protein: CVSSVSISGSYEQYF

CDR3 length: 16
J gene: TRBJ2-5
V gene: TRBV4-3
D gene: -
clone size: many
CDR3 DNA: TGCGCCAGCAGCGTCCGCCCCGAAGGTGGGGGAGAGACCCAGTACTTC
CDR3 protein: CASSVRPEGGGETQYF

CDR3 length: 16
J gene: TRBJ2-6
V gene: TRBV9
D gene: TRBD1
clone size: -
CDR3 DNA: TGTGCCAGCAGGGGACAGGTTAGTTCTGGGGCCAACGTCCTGACTTTC
CDR3 protein: CASRGQVSSGANVLTF

CDR3 length: 20
J gene: TRBJ2-1
V gene: TRBV6-6
D gene: -
clone size: many
CDR3 DNA: TGTGCCAGCAGTCTACTGGAGGGCAGGGTCACTATCGGGTCCTACAATGAGCAGTTCTTC
CDR3 protein: CASSLLEGRVTIGSYNEQFF

CDR3 length: 14
J gene: TRBJ2-5
V gene: TRBV6-5
D gene: TRBD1
clone size: -
CDR3 DNA: TGTGTCAGCAGCCCAGGGGGATTTAGAGAGACCCAGTACTTC
CDR3 protein: CVSSPGGFRETQYF

CDR3 length: 14
J gene: TRBJ2-3
V gene: TRBV6-1
D gene: -
clone size: -
CDR3 DNA: TGTGCCAGCACCCAGAGGGTTACCCCACATATGCAGTATTTT
CDR3 protein: CASTQRVTPHMQYF

CDR3 length: 12
J gene: TRBJ2-1
V gene: TRBV6-1
D gene: -
clone size: -
CDR3 DNA: TGTGCCAGCAGCAGGACCGATGAGGAGCAGCTCTTC
CDR3 protein: CASSRTDEEQLF

CDR3 length: 13
J gene: TRBJ2-1
V gene: TRBV6-2/TRBV6-3
D gene: TRBD2
clone size: -
CDR3 DNA: TGTGCCGGCAGTTGGACTAGCGGAAGTGAGCAGTTCTTC
CDR3 protein: CAGSWTSGSEQFF

CDR3 length: 13
J gene: TRBJ1-2
V gene: TRBV19
D gene: -
clone size: -
CDR3 DNA: TGTGCCAGTAAAGAGCGGGCCTCCGACGGCTACACCTTC
CDR3 protein: CASKERASDGYTF

CDR3 length: 14
J gene: TRBJ1-6
V gene: TRBV28
D gene: -
clone size: -
CDR3 DNA: TGTGCCAACAGGCCTTCTTCCTATAATTCACCCCTCCACTTT
CDR3 protein: CANRPSSYNSPLHF

CDR3 length: 15
J gene: TRBJ2-7
V gene: TRBV6-1
D gene: TRBD1
clone size: many
CDR3 DNA: TGTGCCAGCAGCCCCAGGACAGGGGAACTCTACGAGCAGTACTTC
CDR3 protein: CASSPRTGELYEQYF

CDR3 length: 18
J gene: TRBJ2-6
V gene: TRBV4-1
D gene: -
clone size: -
CDR3 DNA: TGCGCCAGCAGCCAAGAGGGGAGCACTGTCTCTGGGGCCAACGTCTTGACTTTC
CDR3 protein: CASSQEGSTVSGANVLTF

CDR3 length: 14
J gene: TRBJ2-3
V gene: TRBV7-8
D gene: -
clone size: -
CDR3 DNA: TGTGCCGGCAGCTACCTTGGGGCTTCCGATACGCAGTATTTT
CDR3 protein: CAGSYLGASDTQYF

CDR3 length: 14
J gene: TRBJ2-7
V gene: TRBV7-9
D gene: TRBD2
clone size: -
CDR3 DNA: TGTGCCAGCAGCTTATCTCAAACGGCGGGGGAGGAGTACTTC
CDR3 protein: CASSLSQTAGEEYF

CDR3 length: 12
J gene: TRBJ2-3
V gene: TRBV29-1
D gene: -
clone size: -
CDR3 DNA: TGTAGCGTTGAGTGGATTAGGGATACGCAGTATTTT
CDR3 protein: CSVEWIRDTQYF

CDR3 length: 15
J gene: TRBJ1-1
V gene: TRBV5-6
D gene: -
clone size: -
CDR3 DNA: TGTGCCAGCAGCCAATATTCTAGTATGGGAACTGAAGCTTTCTTT
CDR3 protein: CASSQYSSMGTEAFF

CDR3 length: 19
J gene: TRBJ2-1
V gene: TRBV6-5
D gene: TRBD2
clone size: -
CDR3 DNA: TGTGCCAGCAGTTACTCAATGGGAGTAGCGGGAGACCAGGCCAATGAGCAGTTCTTC
CDR3 protein: CASSYSMGVAGDQANEQFF